This T cell receptor (beta chain) is from a study of Ad26.COV2.S vaccination and SARS-CoV-2 variants. Described treatment: around 19 received Ad26.COV2.S at low or high dose, single or two shots; about 5 received placebo; per-sample allocation not given. The investigators took samples on day 63 after the first vaccine or placebo injection. Looked up from germline, CDR1 is GTSNPN and CDR2 is SVGIG (reference sequence). The germline V and J ends were trimmed by 0 bases and 4 bases, with 10 bases remaining between them. The CDR3 consists of 14 residues. The repertoire was sequenced with immunoSEQ multiplex PCR; TCRdb's copy has only in-frame clones and lacks some. The sample lists about 380,000 clones; under 90% were seen once.

The V gene is TRBV30, the J gene TRBJ1-5, with no clear D. Sequenced here: peripheral blood, sampled in a trial of Ad26.COV2.S vaccine versus placebo. The sequence was collected from a person aged 18 to 59 who received the Ad26.COV2.S COVID-19 vaccine or a placebo. The CDR3 loop is CAWSVVDSNQPQHF. The CDR3 DNA follows: TGTGCCTGGAGTGTAGTTGATTCTAATCAGCCCCAGCATTTT.